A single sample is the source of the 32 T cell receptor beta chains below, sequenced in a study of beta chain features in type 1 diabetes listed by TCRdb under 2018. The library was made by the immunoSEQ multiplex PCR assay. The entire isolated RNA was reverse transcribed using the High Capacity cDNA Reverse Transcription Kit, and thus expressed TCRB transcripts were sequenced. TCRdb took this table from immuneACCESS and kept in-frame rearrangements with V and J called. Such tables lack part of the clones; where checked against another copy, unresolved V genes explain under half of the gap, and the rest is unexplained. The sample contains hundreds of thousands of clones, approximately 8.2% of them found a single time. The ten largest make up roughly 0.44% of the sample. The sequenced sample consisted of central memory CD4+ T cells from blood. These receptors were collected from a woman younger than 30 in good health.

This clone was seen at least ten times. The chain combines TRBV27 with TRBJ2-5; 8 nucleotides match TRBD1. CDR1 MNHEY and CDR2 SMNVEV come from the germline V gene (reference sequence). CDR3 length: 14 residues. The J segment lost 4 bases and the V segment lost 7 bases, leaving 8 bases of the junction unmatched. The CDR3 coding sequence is TGTGCCAGCACAGGGGGCCGGAAGGGAGAGACCCAGTACTTC. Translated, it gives CASTGGRKGETQYF.

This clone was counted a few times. The CDR3, as DNA: TGCAGCGTTGTCAAGGTTCCTAATGAGCAGTTCTTC. It is translated as CSVVKVPNEQFF. V is TRBV29-1 and J is TRBJ2-1, with D uncertain. The V end lost 4 bases, the J end lost 7 bases, and 11 bases lay between the germline ends. Germline V lookup: CDR1 SQVTM, CDR2 ANQGSEA. The CDR3 length is 12 residues.

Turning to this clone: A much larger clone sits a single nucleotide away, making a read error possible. CDR3 region: CASRFGGGWRTEAFF. CDR3 bases: TGTGCCAGCAGATTTGGCGGGGGCTGGCGCACTGAAGCTTTCTTT. This sequence joins TRBV21-1 and TRBJ1-1. TRBV21-1 is a pseudogene segment. This CDR3 is built from 15 residues.

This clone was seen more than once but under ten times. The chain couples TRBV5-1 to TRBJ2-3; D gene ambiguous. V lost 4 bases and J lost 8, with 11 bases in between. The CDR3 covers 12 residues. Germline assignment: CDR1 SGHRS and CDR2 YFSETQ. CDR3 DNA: TGCGCCAGCAGCCCGGGTCTGGGTACGCAGTATTTT. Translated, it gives CASSPGLGTQYF.

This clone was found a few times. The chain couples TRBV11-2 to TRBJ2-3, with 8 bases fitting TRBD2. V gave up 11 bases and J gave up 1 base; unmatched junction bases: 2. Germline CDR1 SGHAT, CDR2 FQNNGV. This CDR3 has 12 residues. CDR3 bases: TGTGCCGCGACTAGCGGCACAGATACGCAGTATTTT. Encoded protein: CAATSGTDTQYF. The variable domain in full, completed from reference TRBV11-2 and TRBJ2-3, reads EAGVAQSPRYKIIEKRQSVAFWCNPISGHATLYWYQQILGQGPKLLIQFQNNGVVDDSQLPKDRFSAERLKGVDSTLKIQPAKLEDSAVYLCAATSGTDTQYFGPGTRLTVL.

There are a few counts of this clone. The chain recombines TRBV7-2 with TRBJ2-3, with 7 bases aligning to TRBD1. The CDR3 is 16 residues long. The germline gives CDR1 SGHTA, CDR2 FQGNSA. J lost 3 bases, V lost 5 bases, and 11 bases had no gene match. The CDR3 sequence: CASSPRTGSGTDTQYF. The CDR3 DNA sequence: TGTGCCAGCAGCCCCCGGACAGGTTCGGGGACAGATACGCAGTATTTT.

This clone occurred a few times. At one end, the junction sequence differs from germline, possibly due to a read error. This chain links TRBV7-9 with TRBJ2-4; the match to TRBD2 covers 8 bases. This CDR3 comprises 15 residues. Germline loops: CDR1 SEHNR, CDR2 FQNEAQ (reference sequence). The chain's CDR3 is CASSQALAGQNIQYF. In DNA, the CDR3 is TGCGCCAGCAGCCAAGCGCTAGCGGGCCAAAACATTCAGTACTTC.

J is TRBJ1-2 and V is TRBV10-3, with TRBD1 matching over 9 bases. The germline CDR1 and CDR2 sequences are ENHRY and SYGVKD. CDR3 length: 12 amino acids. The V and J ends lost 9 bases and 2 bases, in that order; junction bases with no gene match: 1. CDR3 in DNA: TGTGCCATAGGGACAGGGAACTATGGCTACACCTTC. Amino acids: CAIGTGNYGYTF.

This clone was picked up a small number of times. CDR3 nucleotides: TGTGCCAGCAGCGCCGCCGGGACGAGTCGGGGGCACGCAGATACGCAGTATTTT. This sequence encodes CASSAAGTSRGHADTQYF. The chain combines TRBV9 with TRBJ2-3; D possibly uses TRBD1 or TRBD2 (6 bases each). CDR1 is SGDLS and CDR2 is YYNGEE in the germline V gene. V lost 3 bases and J 4 bases, leaving 24 bases between the germline ends. The CDR3 runs 18 residues.

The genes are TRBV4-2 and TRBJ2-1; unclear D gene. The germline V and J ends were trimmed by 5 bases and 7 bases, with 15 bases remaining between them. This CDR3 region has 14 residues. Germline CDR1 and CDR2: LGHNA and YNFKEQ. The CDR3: CASSLAVSSNEQFF. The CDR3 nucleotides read TGTGCCAGCAGCTTAGCTGTATCGTCGAATGAGCAGTTCTTC.

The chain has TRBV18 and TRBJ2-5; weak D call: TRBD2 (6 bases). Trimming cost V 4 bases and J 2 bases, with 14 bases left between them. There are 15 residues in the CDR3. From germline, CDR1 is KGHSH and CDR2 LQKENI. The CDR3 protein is CASSRREERQETQYF. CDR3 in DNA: TGTGCCAGCTCACGTAGGGAGGAACGGCAAGAGACCCAGTACTTC.

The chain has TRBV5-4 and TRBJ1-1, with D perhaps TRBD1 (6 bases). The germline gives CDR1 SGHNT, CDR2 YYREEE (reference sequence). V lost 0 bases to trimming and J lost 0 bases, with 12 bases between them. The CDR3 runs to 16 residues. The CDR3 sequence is CASSLVGRGLNTEAFF. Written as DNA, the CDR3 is TGTGCCAGCAGCTTGGTGGGCAGGGGCCTGAACACTGAAGCTTTCTTT.

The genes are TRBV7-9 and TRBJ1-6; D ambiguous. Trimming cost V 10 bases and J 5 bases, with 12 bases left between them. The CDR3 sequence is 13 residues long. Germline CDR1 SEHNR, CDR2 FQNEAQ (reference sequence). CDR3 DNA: TGTGCCACCTCTTACGGGAATAATTCACCCCTCCACTTT. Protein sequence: CATSYGNNSPLHF. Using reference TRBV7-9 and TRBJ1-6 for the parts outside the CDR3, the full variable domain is DTGVSQNPRHKITKRGQNVTFRCDPISEHNRLYWYRQTLGQGPEFLTYFQNEAQLEKSRLLSDRFSAERPKGSFSTLEIQRTEQGDSAMYLCATSYGNNSPLHFGNGTRLTVT.

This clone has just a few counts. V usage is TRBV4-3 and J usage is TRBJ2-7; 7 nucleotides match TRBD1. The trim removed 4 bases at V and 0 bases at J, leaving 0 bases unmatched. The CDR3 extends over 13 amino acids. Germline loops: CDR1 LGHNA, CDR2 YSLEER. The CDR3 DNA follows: TGCGCCAGCAGCCGGACAGGCTCCTACGAGCAGTACTTC. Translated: CASSRTGSYEQYF.

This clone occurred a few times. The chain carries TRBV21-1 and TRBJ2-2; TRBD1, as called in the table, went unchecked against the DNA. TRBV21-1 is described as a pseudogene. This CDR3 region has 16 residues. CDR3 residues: CASSTPGAENTGELFF. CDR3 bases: TGTGCCAGCAGCACCCCAGGGGCGGAGAACACCGGGGAGCTGTTTTTT.

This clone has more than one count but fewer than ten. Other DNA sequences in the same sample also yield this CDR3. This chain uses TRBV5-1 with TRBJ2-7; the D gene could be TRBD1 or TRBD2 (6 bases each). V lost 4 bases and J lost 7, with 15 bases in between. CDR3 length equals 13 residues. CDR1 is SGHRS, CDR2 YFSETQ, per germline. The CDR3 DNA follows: TGCGCCAGCAGCCCGCTAGGGGGGCGGGAGCAGTACTTC. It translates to CASSPLGGREQYF.

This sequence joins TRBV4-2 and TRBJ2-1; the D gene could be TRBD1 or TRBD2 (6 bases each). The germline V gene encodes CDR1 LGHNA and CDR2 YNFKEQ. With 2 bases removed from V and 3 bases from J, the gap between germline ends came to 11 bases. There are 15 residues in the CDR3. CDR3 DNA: TGTGCCAGCAGCCAAAAGGGGGGTAGCTACAATGAGCAGTTCTTC. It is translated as CASSQKGGSYNEQFF.

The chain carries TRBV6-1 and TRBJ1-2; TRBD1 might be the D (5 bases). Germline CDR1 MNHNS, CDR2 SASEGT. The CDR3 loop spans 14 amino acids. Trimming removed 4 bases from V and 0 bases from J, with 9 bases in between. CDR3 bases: TGTGCCAGCAGTGGGGGACTGGCTAACTATGGCTACACCTTC. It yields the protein CASSGGLANYGYTF.

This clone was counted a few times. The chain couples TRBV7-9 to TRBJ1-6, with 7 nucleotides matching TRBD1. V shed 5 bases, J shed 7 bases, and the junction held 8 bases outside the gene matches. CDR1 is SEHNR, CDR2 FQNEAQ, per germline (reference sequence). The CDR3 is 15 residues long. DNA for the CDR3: TGTGCCAGCAGCGCCAGGGGGACGGAGAATTCACCCCTCCACTTT. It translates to CASSARGTENSPLHF. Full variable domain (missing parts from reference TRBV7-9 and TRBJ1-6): DTGVSQNPRHKITKRGQNVTFRCDPISEHNRLYWYRQTLGQGPEFLTYFQNEAQLEKSRLLSDRFSAERPKGSFSTLEIQRTEQGDSAMYLCASSARGTENSPLHFGNGTRLTVT.

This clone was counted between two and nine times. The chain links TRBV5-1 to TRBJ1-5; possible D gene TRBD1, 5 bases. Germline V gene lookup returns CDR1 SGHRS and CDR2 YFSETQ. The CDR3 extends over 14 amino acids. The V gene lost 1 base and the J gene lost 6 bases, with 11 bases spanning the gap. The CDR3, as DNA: TGCGCCAGCAGCTTGAGCTCAGGGAGTCAGCCCCAGCATTTT. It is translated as CASSLSSGSQPQHF.

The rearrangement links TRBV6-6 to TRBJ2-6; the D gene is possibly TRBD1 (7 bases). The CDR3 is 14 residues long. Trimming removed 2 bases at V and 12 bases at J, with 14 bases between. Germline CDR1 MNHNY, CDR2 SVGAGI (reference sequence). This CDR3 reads CASSYGGTVGVLTF. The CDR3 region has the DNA TGTGCCAGCAGTTACGGGGGGACAGTAGGCGTCCTGACTTTC.

The CDR3 loop reads CASSIRRALSGNTIYF. In nucleotides, the CDR3 is TGTGCCAGTAGTATACGTCGTGCCCTCTCTGGAAACACCATATATTTT. This rearrangement joins TRBV19 to TRBJ1-3; D gene uncertain. The CDR3 is 16 amino acids. Germline V CDR1 and CDR2: LNHDA, SQIVND (reference sequence). Between the trimmed V and J ends, which lost 2 bases and 0 bases, there was a span of 11 bases.

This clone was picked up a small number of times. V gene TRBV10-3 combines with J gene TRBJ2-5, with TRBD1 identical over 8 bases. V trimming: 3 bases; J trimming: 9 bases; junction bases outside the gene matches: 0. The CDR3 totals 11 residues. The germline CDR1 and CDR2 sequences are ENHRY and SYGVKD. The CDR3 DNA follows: TGTGCCATCAGTGACAGGGGGCCCCAGTACTTC. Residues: CAISDRGPQYF.

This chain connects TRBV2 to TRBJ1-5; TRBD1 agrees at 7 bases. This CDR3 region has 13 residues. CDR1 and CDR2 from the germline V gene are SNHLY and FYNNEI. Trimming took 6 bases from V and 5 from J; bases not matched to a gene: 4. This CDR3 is CASSRTGDQPQHF. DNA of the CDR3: TGTGCCAGCAGCCGGACAGGCGATCAGCCCCAGCATTTT.

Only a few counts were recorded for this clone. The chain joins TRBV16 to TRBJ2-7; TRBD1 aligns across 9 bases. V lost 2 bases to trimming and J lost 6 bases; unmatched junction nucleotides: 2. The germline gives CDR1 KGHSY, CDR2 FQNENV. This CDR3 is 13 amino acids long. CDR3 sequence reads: CASSQTGGAEQYF. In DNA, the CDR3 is TGTGCCAGCAGCCAAACAGGGGGCGCCGAGCAGTACTTC. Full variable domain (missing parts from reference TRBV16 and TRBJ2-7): GEEVAQTPKHLVRGEGQKAKLYCAPIKGHSYVFWYQQVLKNEFKFLISFQNENVFDETGMPKERFSAKCLPNSPCSLEIQATKLEDSAVYFCASSQTGGAEQYFGPGTRLTVT.

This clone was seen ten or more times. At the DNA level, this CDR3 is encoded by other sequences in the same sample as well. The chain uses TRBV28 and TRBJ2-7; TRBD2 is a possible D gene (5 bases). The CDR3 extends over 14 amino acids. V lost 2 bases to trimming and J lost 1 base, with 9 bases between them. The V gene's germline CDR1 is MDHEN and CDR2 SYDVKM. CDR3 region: CASSLGSPSYEQYF. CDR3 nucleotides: TGTGCCAGCAGTTTAGGGAGCCCGTCCTACGAGCAGTACTTC.

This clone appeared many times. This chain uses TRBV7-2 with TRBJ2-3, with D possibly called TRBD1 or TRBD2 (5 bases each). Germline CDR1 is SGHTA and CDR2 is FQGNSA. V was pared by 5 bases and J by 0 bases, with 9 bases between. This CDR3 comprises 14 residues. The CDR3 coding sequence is TGTGCCAGCAGCCCCGGGGCTAGCACAGATACGCAGTATTTT. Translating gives CASSPGASTDTQYF.

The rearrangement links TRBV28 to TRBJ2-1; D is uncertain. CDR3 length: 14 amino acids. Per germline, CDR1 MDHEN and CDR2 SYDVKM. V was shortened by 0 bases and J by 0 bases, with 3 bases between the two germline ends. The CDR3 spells CASSLWGSYNEQFF. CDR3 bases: TGTGCCAGCAGTTTATGGGGCTCCTACAATGAGCAGTTCTTC. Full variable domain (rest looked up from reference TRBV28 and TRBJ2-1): DVKVTQSSRYLVKRTGEKVFLECVQDMDHENMFWYRQDPGLGLRLIYFSYDVKMKEKGDIPEGYSVSREKKERFSLILESASTNQTSMYLCASSLWGSYNEQFFGPGTRLTVL.

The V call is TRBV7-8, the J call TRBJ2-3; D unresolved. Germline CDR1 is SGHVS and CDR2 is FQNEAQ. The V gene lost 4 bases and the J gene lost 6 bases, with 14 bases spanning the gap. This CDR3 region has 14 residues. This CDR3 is CASSSVGSWDTQYF. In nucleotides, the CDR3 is TGTGCCAGCAGCTCAGTGGGTAGCTGGGATACGCAGTATTTT.

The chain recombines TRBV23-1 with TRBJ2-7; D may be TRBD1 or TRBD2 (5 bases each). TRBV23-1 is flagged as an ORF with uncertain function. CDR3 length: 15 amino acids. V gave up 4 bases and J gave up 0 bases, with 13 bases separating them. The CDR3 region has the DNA TGCGCCAGCAGTCCCCCAGGGACGGTCTCCTACGAGCAGTACTTC. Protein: CASSPPGTVSYEQYF.

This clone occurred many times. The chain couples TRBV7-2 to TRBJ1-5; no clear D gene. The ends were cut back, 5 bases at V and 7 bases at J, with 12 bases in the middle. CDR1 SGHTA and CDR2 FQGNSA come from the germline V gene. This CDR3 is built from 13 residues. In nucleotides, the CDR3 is TGTGCCAGCAGCCCCCCTCTCGGGCAGCCCCAGCATTTT. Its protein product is CASSPPLGQPQHF.

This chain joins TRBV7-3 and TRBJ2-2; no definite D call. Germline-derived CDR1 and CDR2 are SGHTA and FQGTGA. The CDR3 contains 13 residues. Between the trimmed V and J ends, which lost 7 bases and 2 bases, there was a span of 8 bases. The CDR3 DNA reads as TGTGCCAGCAAAAGGAGTAACACCGGGGAGCTGTTTTTT. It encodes CASKRSNTGELFF.